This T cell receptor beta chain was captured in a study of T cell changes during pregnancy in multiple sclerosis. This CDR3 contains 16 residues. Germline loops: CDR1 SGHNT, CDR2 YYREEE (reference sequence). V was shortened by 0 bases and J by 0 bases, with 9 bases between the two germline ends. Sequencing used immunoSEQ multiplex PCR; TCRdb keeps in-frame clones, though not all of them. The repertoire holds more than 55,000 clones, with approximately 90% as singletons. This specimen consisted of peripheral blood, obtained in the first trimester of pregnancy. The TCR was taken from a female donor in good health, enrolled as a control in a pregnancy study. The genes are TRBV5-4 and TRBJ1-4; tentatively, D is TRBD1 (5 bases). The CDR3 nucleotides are TGTGCCAGCAGCTTGGATAGGGGCGCAACTAATGAAAAACTGTTTTTT. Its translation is CASSLDRGATNEKLFF.